This TCR beta chain came from a study of a mutant IDH1 vaccine in newly diagnosed glioma. On this clone itself: Its antigen is unknown.

Assay used: immunoSEQ multiplex PCR; TCRdb lists only in-frame clones, some missing. The sample has some 29,000 clones, roughly 80% seen once. The length of the CDR3 is 17 residues. Germline loops: CDR1 SGHNT, CDR2 YYREEE (reference sequence). V lost 4 bases and J lost 0, with 16 bases in between. The sample's time point: week 23, last vaccination. Vaccination used 300 ug of mutant IDH1 20-mer peptide per dose, with topical imiquimod. V usage is TRBV5-4 and J usage is TRBJ1-4; the D gene is possibly TRBD1 (5 bases). The receptor's source is a woman in her twenties or thirties with glioma. The sequenced sample was PBMCs, obtained from a glioma patient whose treatment included an IDH1 peptide vaccine. CDR3 DNA: TGTGCCAGCAGCCCGAAGGCAGGGCCTGCAACTAATGAAAAACTGTTTTTT. Amino acids: CASSPKAGPATNEKLFF.